This record concerns one T cell receptor beta chain sequence. It was with random hexamers that roughly 0.45 to 1 ug RNA was reverse transcribed. TCRdb re-called the immunoSEQ multiplex PCR reads with MiXCR, one entry per CDR3 protein. The table has a few hundred thousand distinct CDR3 sequences, roughly 92% seen once. Per the germline V gene, CDR1 is SGHVS and CDR2 is FQNEAQ. The CDR3 spans 12 residues. Trimming took off 8 bases at V and 8 bases at J, with 15 bases between the two ends. This record comes from a study of CD8 T cells in Susac syndrome. The sequence was collected from a human donor with multiple sclerosis. The V and J genes are TRBV7-8 and TRBJ1-2, with D unresolved. Sequenced material: CD8+ T cells from PBMCs. As DNA, the CDR3 is TGTGCCAGCCCTAGCCGAGATGGGGGCTACACCTTC. It translates to CASPSRDGGYTF.